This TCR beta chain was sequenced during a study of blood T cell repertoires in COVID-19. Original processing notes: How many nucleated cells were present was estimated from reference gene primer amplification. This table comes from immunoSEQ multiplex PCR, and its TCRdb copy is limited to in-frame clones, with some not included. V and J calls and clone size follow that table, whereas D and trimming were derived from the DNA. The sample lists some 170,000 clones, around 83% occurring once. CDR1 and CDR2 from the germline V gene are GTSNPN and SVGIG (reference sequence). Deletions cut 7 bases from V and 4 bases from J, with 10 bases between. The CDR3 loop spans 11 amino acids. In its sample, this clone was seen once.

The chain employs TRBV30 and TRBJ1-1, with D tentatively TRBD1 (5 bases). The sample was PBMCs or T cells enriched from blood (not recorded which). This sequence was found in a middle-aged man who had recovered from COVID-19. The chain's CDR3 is CALTVLTEAFF. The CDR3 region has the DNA TGTGCCTTGACAGTGCTCACTGAAGCTTTCTTT.